This T cell receptor beta chain was captured by sequencing in a study of blood T cell repertoires in COVID-19. Produced via immunoSEQ multiplex PCR; TCRdb's table is partial and in-frame only. The sample has 210,000 or so clones; just under 85% are singletons. With V trimmed by 6 bases and J by 6 bases, 7 bases remained unmatched. The germline V gene encodes CDR1 KGHSH and CDR2 LQKENI. The CDR3 extends over 14 amino acids. The V and J genes are TRBV18 and TRBJ2-7, with 11 bases aligning to TRBD2. The receptor's source is a woman aged 70-85 years with active or convalescent COVID-19. The sequencing input was peripheral blood. As DNA, the CDR3 is TGTGCCAGCTCGCCTAGCGGGAGGATCGGCGAGCAGTACTTC. This gives the protein CASSPSGRIGEQYF.